Following are 28 T cell receptor beta chains from one sample sequenced in a study of T cell clonality in common variable immunodeficiency. This table comes from immunoSEQ multiplex PCR, and its TCRdb copy is limited to in-frame clones, with some not included. Singletons are absent from the sample, which has roughly 48,000 clones. Sequencing was performed on peripheral blood mononuclear cells. The receptor set was obtained from a person aged 18 to 70 in good health.

This clone was detected ten times or more. The read finishes 3 residues shy of the CDR3 end, and the germline J gene is used to complete it. The chain has TRBV14 and TRBJ2-3; 8 bases line up with TRBD2. The CDR3 runs to 14 residues. CDR1 is SGHDN and CDR2 is FVKESK in the germline V gene. Trimming took 6 bases from V and 0 from J; bases not matched to a gene: 2. The DNA read from the CDR3 is TGTGCCAGCAGGGGACTAGTCAGCACAGATACG. Residues: CASRGLVSTDT. Given in full, the CDR3 is CASRGLVSTDTQYF.

This clone was counted many times. Coverage ceases 3 residues before the CDR3 finishes, and the germline J gene fills in the end. The chain employs TRBV4-2 and TRBJ2-7, with TRBD2 identical over 8 bases. The CDR3 covers 17 residues. Trimming removed 1 base from V and 3 bases from J; junction bases left unmatched: 11. In germline, CDR1 is LGHNA, CDR2 YNFKEQ. This CDR3 is CASSQVSLSGIHYEQYF. The part of the CDR3 DNA that was read is TGTGCCAGCAGCCAAGTCAGTCTTAGCGGGATCCACTACGAG.

At least ten counts were recorded for this clone. Sequencing ends 3 residues short of the CDR3 end; the germline J gene provides the rest. The chain employs TRBV15 and TRBJ2-1; 7 bases align to TRBD2. With 3 bases clipped from V and 5 bases from J, the junction kept 7 bases outside the gene matches. The germline gives CDR1 LNHNV, CDR2 YYDKDF (reference sequence). The CDR3 is made up of 15 amino acids. The sequenced CDR3 bases are TGTGCCACCAGCAGGGGGGGGGACCGTCACAATGAG. Translation gives CATSRGGDRHNE. The CDR3 in its entirety is CATSRGGDRHNEQFF. The full variable domain, its missing parts supplied by reference TRBV15 and TRBJ2-1, is DAMVIQNPRYQVTQFGKPVTLSCSQTLNHNVMYWYQQKSSQAPKLLFHYYDKDFNNEADTPDNFQSRRPNTSFCFLDIRSPGLGDTAMYLCATSRGGDRHNEQFFGPGTRLTVL.

Comments on this clone: Sequencing ends 3 residues short of the CDR3 end; the germline J gene provides the rest. Other nucleotide sequences in the sample specify the same CDR3. The chain is built from TRBV18 and TRBJ2-3; possible D gene TRBD1, 6 bases. The CDR3 spans 15 residues. Per the germline V gene, CDR1 is KGHSH and CDR2 is LQKENI. Trimming left V 6 bases short and J 3 bases short, with 16 bases between. CDR3 bases read: TGTGCCAGCTCGCCAGGGTACAGGGAAACAGATACG. Translation gives CASSPGYRETDT. In full, the CDR3 reads CASSPGYRETDTQYF.

In this sample, this clone turned up many times. The CDR3 here is CSVEGPGDTQYF. The part of the CDR3 DNA that was read is TGCAGCGTTGAAGGGCCGGGGGATACG. This chain links TRBV29-1 with TRBJ2-3, with D perhaps matching TRBD2 (5 bases). The read comes to an end 3 residues before the CDR3 does, leaving the germline J gene to fill in the end. V was cut by 1 base and J by 6 bases, with 8 bases left in between. Germline values: CDR1 SQVTM, CDR2 ANQGSEA. The CDR3 has 12 residues.

This clone has more than one count but fewer than ten. The CDR3 goes on 3 residues after the read ends, and that part is filled in from the germline J gene. The chain joins TRBV2 to TRBJ1-5, with 7 positions matching TRBD1. J gave up 2 bases and V 3 bases, and 7 bases lay outside the gene matches. From germline, CDR1 is SNHLY and CDR2 FYNNEI. This CDR3 is 16 amino acids long. This chain's CDR3 is CASSDDDRDGNQPQHF. The CDR3 DNA, read in part, is TGTGCCAGCAGTGATGACGACAGGGATGGCAATCAGCCC.

This clone was detected a few times. CDR3: CSAGTGYYGYTF. The CDR3 DNA, read in part, is TGCAGCGCCGGGACAGGGTACTATGGC. V and J are TRBV29-1 and TRBJ1-2; 9 bases fit TRBD1. The read finishes 3 residues shy of the CDR3 end, and the germline J gene is used to complete it. Trimming cost V 7 bases and J 3 bases; bases outside gene matches: 3. CDR3 length equals 12 residues. Per the germline V gene, CDR1 is SQVTM and CDR2 is ANQGSEA.

This clone appeared many times. The CDR3 goes on 3 residues after the read ends, and that part is filled in from the germline J gene. The genes are TRBV6-1 and TRBJ2-3; 7 bases line up with TRBD1. The germline V gene encodes CDR1 MNHNS and CDR2 SASEGT. The CDR3 is 16 residues long. Trimming at V came to 8 bases and at J to 1 base, leaving 12 bases not matched to a gene. CDR3 DNA, as far as it was read: TGTGCCAGCCGTGGTGTGAGGGGGCGGCGCACAGATACG. Protein product: CASRGVRGRRTDT. The whole CDR3 sequence reads CASRGVRGRRTDTQYF.

This clone was observed at least ten times. The CDR3 end is not reached by the read, which stops 3 residues before it; the germline J gene fills it in. V usage is TRBV20-1 and J usage is TRBJ2-3; 14 bases map to TRBD2. Losses at the gene ends were 6 bases for V and 2 bases for J; bases not matched to a gene: 10. This CDR3 has 17 residues. Germline V gene lookup returns CDR1 DFQATT and CDR2 SNEGSKA (reference sequence). The CDR3 is CSAIPRTSGRYTDTQYF. The CDR3 DNA, read in part, is TGCAGTGCCATACCGCGGACTAGCGGGAGGTACACAGATACG.

This clone was detected many times. With the read ending 3 residues before the CDR3 end, the germline J gene is used to fill in that end. This chain uses TRBV20-1 with TRBJ2-2; possibly TRBD1 for D (5 bases). Trimming pared 1 base from V and 2 bases from J, leaving 11 bases between. From germline, CDR1 is DFQATT and CDR2 SNEGSKA (reference sequence). The CDR3 is 15 residues long. The sequenced CDR3 bases are TGCAGTGCTAGAGCTTCAGGGATCAACACCGGGGAG. Amino acids: CSARASGINTGE. The full CDR3 sequence reads CSARASGINTGELFF.

In its sample, this clone was seen many times. The CDR3 end lies 3 residues beyond the end of the read and is filled in from the germline J gene. The V call is TRBV18, the J call TRBJ2-2; TRBD1 agrees at 8 bases. The CDR3 runs to 16 residues. Germline CDR1 reads KGHSH; CDR2 reads LQKENI. V shed 3 bases and J 1 base; nucleotides not matched to a gene: 4. CDR3 sequence: CASSPSGQGNTGELFF. The sequenced part of the CDR3 DNA is TGTGCCAGCTCACCGAGCGGACAGGGGAACACCGGGGAG.

This clone was recorded a few times. The DNA ends 3 residues before the CDR3 does, and the rest of the CDR3 is filled in from the germline J gene. This chain connects TRBV18 to TRBJ2-2; 7 positions agree with TRBD1. Germline lookup yields CDR1 KGHSH and CDR2 LQKENI. Germline trimming cut 5 bases from V and 0 bases from J; bases unmatched to any gene: 9. This CDR3 region has 17 residues. The CDR3 is CASSESTGTANTGELFF. CDR3 bases read: TGTGCCAGCTCAGAGAGCACCGGGACAGCGAACACCGGGGAG.

This clone was detected only a few times. The CDR3 is cut off 3 residues early in the read; its end comes from the germline J gene. V usage is TRBV18 and J usage is TRBJ1-1; the D is unclear. V lost 2 bases, J lost 1 base, and 8 bases lay in between. The CDR3 covers 14 residues. Germline V lookup: CDR1 KGHSH, CDR2 LQKENI. CDR3 residues: CASSPSRKNTEAFF. The CDR3 bases that were read are TGTGCCAGCTCACCAAGCAGGAAGAACACTGAA.

This clone was counted ten times or more. The missing CDR3 end, 3 residues past where the read stops, is filled in from the germline J gene. The rearrangement joins TRBV12-3 or TRBV12-4 to TRBJ2-1; 13 positions match TRBD2. With V trimmed by 3 bases and J by 6 bases, 2 bases remained unmatched. The CDR3 has 15 residues. The CDR3 region is CASSFGTSGTNEQFF. CDR3 DNA (partial): TGTGCCAGCAGTTTTGGGACTAGCGGGACCAATGAG.

This clone was seen ten or more times. The sequenced fragment ends 3 residues before the CDR3 boundary, so the rest is inferred from the germline J gene. The V and J genes are TRBV18 and TRBJ2-7, with a tentative D call TRBD2 (5 bases). CDR3 length equals 14 residues. CDR1 and CDR2 from the germline V gene are KGHSH and LQKENI. The V end was cut by 10 bases, the J end by 6 bases, with 22 bases between. The sequenced CDR3 bases are TGTGCCACCGCCCTCCTCGGACCTGCGGGCGAG. Amino acid sequence: CATALLGPAGE. The full CDR3 protein is CATALLGPAGEQYF.

This clone was found a few times. Read data end 3 residues before the CDR3 end; the end is taken from the germline J gene. V gene TRBV5-1 combines with J gene TRBJ1-2, with a tentative D call TRBD1 (5 bases). This CDR3 has 16 amino acids. V was trimmed by 3 bases and J by 1 base, leaving 16 bases between them. Germline V gene sequence: CDR1 SGHRS, CDR2 YFSETQ. The covered CDR3 bases are TGCGCCAGCAGCTCAGGACACCAACGCAATAACTATGGC. This sequence encodes CASSSGHQRNNYG. The whole CDR3 region reads CASSSGHQRNNYGYTF.

This clone was counted at least ten times. CDR3 in amino acids: CASSLGLPNSAEQYF. The CDR3 bases that were read are TGTGCCAGCAGCCTCGGACTCCCTAACTCGGCCGAG. The rearrangement joins TRBV13 to TRBJ2-7, with D perhaps matching TRBD2 (5 bases). The read falls 3 residues short of the CDR3 end, and the missing part is taken from the germline J gene. The germline CDR1 and CDR2 sequences are PRHDT and FYEKMQ (reference sequence). This CDR3 contains 15 residues. V lost 5 bases, J lost 6 bases, and 20 bases lay in between.

This clone has more than one count but fewer than ten. The read terminates 3 residues ahead of where the CDR3 ends, so the germline J gene completes it. J is TRBJ2-7 and V is TRBV18; a weak D match, TRBD2 (5 bases). This CDR3 has 14 residues. Germline CDR1 KGHSH, CDR2 LQKENI. Trimming left V 3 bases short and J 2 bases short, with 11 bases between. The CDR3 sequence is CASSPPGSTYEQYF. The DNA read from the CDR3 is TGTGCCAGCTCACCTCCGGGGAGCACCTACGAG.

This clone was counted a few times. The CDR3 end is not reached by the read, which stops 3 residues before it; the germline J gene fills it in. The genes are TRBV19 and TRBJ2-2; perhaps TRBD1 as D (6 bases). Germline loops: CDR1 LNHDA, CDR2 SQIVND (reference sequence). The CDR3 is 15 amino acids. The sequenced CDR3 bases are TGTGCCAGTAGTATCAAAGGACAGAATAATTCACCG. Its translation is CASSIKGQNNSP. The entire CDR3 protein is CASSIKGQNNSPLFF. Full variable domain (outside the CDR3, taken from reference TRBV19 and TRBJ2-2): DGGITQSPKYLFRKEGQNVTLSCEQNLNHDAMYWYRQDPGQGLRLIYYSQIVNDFQKGDIAEGYSVSREKKESFPLTVTSAQKNPTAFYLCASSIKGQNNSPLFFGEGSRLTVL.

This clone was observed many times. The sequence runs out 3 residues before the end of the CDR3; the remainder is reconstructed from the germline J gene. V is TRBV18 and J is TRBJ2-5; D perhaps matches TRBD2 (6 bases). The V gene lost 0 bases and the J gene lost 5 bases, with 19 bases spanning the gap. This CDR3 is built from 17 residues. Per the germline V gene, CDR1 is KGHSH and CDR2 is LQKENI. The part of the CDR3 DNA that was read is TGTGCCAGCTCACCACCCAGACTAGGGAGAGGTTGGGAGACC. It codes for CASSPPRLGRGWET. From start to end, the CDR3 is CASSPPRLGRGWETQYF.

This clone was seen a few times. The DNA ends 3 residues before the CDR3 does, and the rest of the CDR3 is filled in from the germline J gene. The rearrangement joins TRBV18 to TRBJ1-2, with D uncertain. CDR1 is KGHSH, CDR2 LQKENI, per germline. The CDR3 is 15 amino acids. CDR3: CASSPRLAGTYDYTF. Incomplete CDR3 DNA: TGTGCCAGCTCACCACGACTAGCGGGAACCTACGAC.

A word on this clone: A much larger clonotype is one base distant, so this may be a read error. The covered CDR3 bases are TGTGCCAGCAGTTACGGGCCGACCCTTGAAGAGACG. Translating it yields CASSYGPTLEET. The CDR3, in full, reads CASSYGPTLEETQYF. This chain connects TRBV6-2 or TRBV6-3 to TRBJ2-3, with no clear D. The sequence runs out 3 residues before the end of the CDR3; the remainder is reconstructed from the germline J gene. From germline, CDR1 is MNHEY and CDR2 SVGEGT. This CDR3 has 15 residues.

With regard to this clone: The CDR3 end is not reached by the read, which stops 3 residues before it; the germline J gene fills it in. The chain joins TRBV11-3 to TRBJ2-1; a weak D match, TRBD2 (6 bases). CDR1 SGHNT and CDR2 YENEEA come from the germline V gene. Deletions cut 7 bases from V and 2 bases from J, with 15 bases between. The CDR3 has 15 residues. The part of the CDR3 DNA that was read is TGTGCCAGCAACAAGCGGGCGGATACCTACAATGAG. Translated, it gives CASNKRADTYNE. The entire CDR3 is CASNKRADTYNEQFF.

This clone was picked up many times. The read halts 3 residues ahead of the CDR3 end, with the missing end drawn from the germline J gene. The chain joins TRBV7-6 to TRBJ2-7; 10 bases fit TRBD1. The trim removed 5 bases at V and 4 bases at J, leaving 5 bases unmatched. Per the germline V gene, CDR1 is SGHVS and CDR2 is FNYEAQ. The CDR3 spans 14 residues. CDR3 region: CASSLMGQGYEQYF. Incomplete CDR3 DNA: TGTGCCAGCAGCCTGATGGGACAGGGGTACGAG. The whole variable domain, filled in from reference TRBV7-6 and TRBJ2-7, reads GAGVSQSPRYKVTKRGQDVALRCDPISGHVSLYWYRQALGQGPEFLTYFNYEAQQDKSGLPNDRFSAERPEGSISTLTIQRTEQRDSAMYRCASSLMGQGYEQYFGPGTRLTVT.

This clone occurred many times. The missing CDR3 end, 3 residues past where the read stops, is filled in from the germline J gene. The rearrangement joins TRBV30 to TRBJ2-7; D unclear. The CDR3 totals 11 residues. V gave up 0 bases and J gave up 5 bases, with 5 bases separating them. Germline CDR1 reads GTSNPN; CDR2 reads SVGIG (reference sequence). The covered CDR3 bases are TGTGCCTGGAGTGTTAGCCACGAG. The encoded protein is CAWSVSHE. The whole CDR3 protein is CAWSVSHEQYF.

This clone was counted between two and nine times. The read stops 3 residues short of the end of the CDR3; the missing end is completed from the germline J gene. J is TRBJ1-1 and V is TRBV2, with D tentatively TRBD1 (5 bases). The V end lost 5 bases, the J end lost 1 base, and 8 bases lay between the germline ends. CDR1 and CDR2 from the germline V gene are SNHLY and FYNNEI. This CDR3 contains 13 residues. Partial CDR3 DNA: TGTGCCAGCAGTACCGACAGGAACACTGAA. It specifies CASSTDRNTE. The full CDR3 sequence reads CASSTDRNTEAFF.

This clone occurred a few times. The CDR3 end falls 3 residues outside the read, so it is completed with the germline J gene. The V gene is TRBV18, the J gene TRBJ2-5, with 8 nucleotides matching TRBD2. Per germline, CDR1 KGHSH and CDR2 LQKENI. V lost 3 bases and J lost 1; bases outside the gene matches: 4. The CDR3 contains 15 residues. CDR3 sequence reads: CASSPNAGGQETQYF. The sequenced CDR3 bases are TGTGCCAGCTCACCTAATGCGGGGGGCCAAGAGACC.

This clone occurred many times. Read sequence stops 3 residues before the CDR3 end, and the germline J gene provides the missing end. The chain uses TRBV4-1 and TRBJ2-7; TRBD1 might be the D (6 bases). There are 16 residues in the CDR3. Germline CDR1 and CDR2: MGHRA and YSYEKL. Trimming took 3 bases from V and 0 from J, leaving 15 bases between them. The CDR3 DNA, read in part, is TGCGCCAGCAGCCACCACAGGACAGCCAACTCCTACGAG. It codes for CASSHHRTANSYE. The CDR3 reads in full as CASSHHRTANSYEQYF.